This T cell receptor (beta chain) was observed in a study of human T cells and chemical hapten exposure. Study context: Patients' scalps got diphenylcyclopropenone weekly throughout the roughly 25-week study.

Regarding this clonotype: Its cognate antigen is unknown. The junction departs from germline at one end; a sequencing error may be responsible.

Study observations and caveats: Expanded TCRs showed more large CDR3 clusters than pre-sensitization or healthy control sets. Sensitization with DPC brought no change to TCRs above 1 in 1000 in frequency.

TCRdb ran MiXCR on the RACE reads and lists one entry per CDR3 protein. The sample lists some 250,000 distinct CDR3 sequences; around 7.3% were seen once. Time point specified: pre-sensitization, week 0. Treatment defined: therapeutic diphenylcyclopropenone sensitization with weekly scalp DPC. The TCR originated in a man aged 18 to 30 with alopecia areata. Some clones in this sample may be carry-over from other donors' samples. The sample in question was whole blood, obtained in connection with sensitization to the hapten diphenylcyclopropenone (DPC).

The CDR3 protein is CASSQDKAASTGELLF. Here the CDR3 DNA reads TGTGCCAGCAGCCAAGATAAGGCAGCCTCAACCGGGGAGCTGCTTTTT. The gene calls are TRBV4-2 and TRBJ2-2; a possible D gene is TRBD2 (5 bases). Looked up from germline, CDR1 is LGHNA and CDR2 is YNFKEQ. The CDR3 is 16 amino acids.